These 24 T cell receptor beta chains were all obtained from the same sample, sequenced in a study of T cells in Graves' hyperthyroidism and ophthalmopathy. From RNA transcripts, TCR beta CDR3 regions were amplified. TCR CDR3 underwent first-round RT-PCR with the HTBI primer set. One entry per CDR3 protein results from TCRdb running MiXCR on the multiplex PCR reads. The table shows 350,000 to 500,000 distinct CDR3 sequences, with roughly 15% occurring only once. Sequenced: blood. Source of these receptors: a woman aged 18-29 years with Graves' hyperthyroidism.

This clonotype was detected only a few times. The V call is TRBV3-1, the J call TRBJ1-3, with a weak D call TRBD1 (5 bases). Germline-derived CDR1 and CDR2 are LGHDT and YNNKEL (reference sequence). V was cut by 0 bases and J by 4 bases, with 10 bases left in between. This CDR3 has 15 residues. The CDR3 region is CASSQESTVGNTIYF. Here the CDR3 DNA reads TGTGCCAGCAGCCAAGAGTCGACAGTAGGAAACACCATATATTTT. The full variable domain, in which reference TRBV3-1 and TRBJ1-3 provide the parts outside the CDR3, is DTAVSQTPKYLVTQMGNDKSIKCEQNLGHDTMYWYKQDSKKFLKIMFSYNNKELIINETVPNRFSPKSPDKAHLNLHINSLELGDSAVYFCASSQESTVGNTIYFGEGSWLTVV.

This clonotype was detected many times. The J gene is TRBJ1-1, the V gene TRBV5-6, with D uncertain. V dropped 2 bases and J dropped 4 bases, with 6 bases sitting between them. Germline assignment: CDR1 SGHDT and CDR2 YYEEEE. The CDR3 loop spans 12 amino acids. The CDR3 DNA sequence: TGTGCCAGCAGCTTTATCGGCACTGAAGCTTTCTTT. It yields the protein CASSFIGTEAFF.

This clonotype was seen only a few times. V gene TRBV6-1 combines with J gene TRBJ1-3, with 12 bases matching TRBD1. With 6 bases clipped from V and 2 bases from J, the junction kept 2 bases outside the gene matches. In germline, CDR1 is MNHNS, CDR2 SASEGT. This CDR3 contains 15 residues. The CDR3 bases are TGTGCCAGCAGGGGGGACAGGGGGCCTGGAAACACCATATATTTT. It is translated as CASRGDRGPGNTIYF.

At least ten counts were recorded for this clonotype. The chain recombines TRBV10-3 with TRBJ1-2, with unresolved D. Trimming pared 2 bases from V and 0 bases from J, leaving 7 bases between. From germline, CDR1 is ENHRY and CDR2 SYGVKD. The CDR3 runs to 14 residues. The CDR3 reads CAISEQSPNYGYTF. CDR3 sequence (DNA): TGTGCCATCAGTGAGCAGTCTCCTAACTATGGCTACACCTTC.

The V gene is TRBV12-3 or TRBV12-4, the J gene TRBJ2-7; TRBD2 agrees at 13 bases. The CDR3 consists of 18 residues. Losses at the gene ends were 6 bases for V and 7 bases for J; bases not matched to a gene: 18. The CDR3 region is CASSLGGGALAGGREQYF. DNA of the CDR3: TGTGCCAGCAGCTTGGGGGGGGGGGCACTAGCGGGAGGGCGAGAGCAGTACTTC.

The gene calls are TRBV18 and TRBJ2-7, with TRBD1 matching 8 bases. CDR3 length equals 13 residues. Trimming cost V 3 bases and J 6 bases; bases outside gene matches: 4. Germline CDR1 is KGHSH and CDR2 is LQKENI. This CDR3 is CASSPADRVEQYF. The CDR3 bases are TGTGCCAGCTCACCGGCGGACAGGGTCGAGCAGTACTTC.

There are many counts of this clonotype. The chain employs TRBV6-1 and TRBJ2-3; no firm D call. The ends were cut back, 1 base at V and 5 bases at J, with 4 bases in the middle. The CDR3 totals 12 residues. The germline V gene encodes CDR1 MNHNS and CDR2 SASEGT. The CDR3, as DNA: TGTGCCAGCAGTGAAGTTGGAGATACGCAGTATTTT. Translated: CASSEVGDTQYF.

There are many counts of this clonotype. The gene calls are TRBV28 and TRBJ1-1; the D gene is possibly TRBD1 (5 bases). Looked up from germline, CDR1 is MDHEN and CDR2 is SYDVKM. This CDR3 contains 13 residues. V lost 6 bases and J lost 4, with 12 bases in between. CDR3 nucleotides: TGTGCCAGCAGGCTTGGGGGAGGCACTGAAGCTTTCTTT. It encodes CASRLGGGTEAFF.

This clonotype was seen at least ten times. The chain carries TRBV12-5 and TRBJ2-3, with 8 bases fitting TRBD1. Germline CDR1 LGHNT, CDR2 FRNRAP. CDR3 size: 16 residues. V was pared by 1 base and J by 3 bases, with 6 bases of the junction left unmatched. The CDR3 reads CASGLGTGGRTDTQYF. CDR3 bases: TGTGCTAGTGGTTTGGGCACAGGGGGTCGGACAGATACGCAGTATTTT.

This sequence joins TRBV4-3 and TRBJ2-3; 8 positions agree with TRBD2. CDR1 is LGHNA, CDR2 YSLEER, per germline. V lost 3 bases, J lost 6 bases, and 11 bases stayed unmatched. The CDR3 contains 16 residues. CDR3 sequence reads: CASSQGATSVFDTQYF. The CDR3 nucleotides are TGCGCCAGCAGCCAGGGCGCGACTAGCGTCTTCGATACGCAGTATTTT.

CDR3 loop: CASSPRLPPANYGYTF. The DNA for the CDR3 is TGTGCCAGCAGTCCAAGGTTGCCTCCAGCTAACTATGGCTACACCTTC. The V call is TRBV7-9, the J call TRBJ1-2, with D unresolved. This CDR3 has 16 residues. V was pared by 6 bases and J by 0 bases, with 17 bases between. CDR1 SEHNR and CDR2 FQNEAQ come from the germline V gene (reference sequence).

This clonotype occurred many times. The gene calls are TRBV12-3 or TRBV12-4 and TRBJ2-7, with TRBD2 matching over 12 bases. J lost 0 bases, V lost 6 bases, and 9 bases had no gene match. CDR3 size: 17 residues. CDR3 DNA sequence: TGTGCCAGCAGCCGACTAGCGGGAGTCCTCAGCTCCTACGAGCAGTACTTC. Its translation: CASSRLAGVLSSYEQYF.

This clonotype was observed at least ten times. The chain links TRBV12-3 or TRBV12-4 to TRBJ2-6; the D is unclear. Trimming left V 5 bases short and J 0 bases short, with 8 bases between. The CDR3 is made up of 15 amino acids. CDR3 region: CASSITDSGANVLTF. The CDR3 region has the DNA TGTGCCAGCAGTATAACAGACTCTGGGGCCAACGTCCTGACTTTC.

This clonotype was counted at least ten times. The chain uses TRBV12-3 or TRBV12-4 and TRBJ2-4; D call uncertain. This CDR3 spans 15 amino acids. V gave up 6 bases and J gave up 0 bases, with 12 bases separating them. DNA for the CDR3: TGTGCCAGCAGGGCCAGGACGTTAGCCAAAAACATTCAGTACTTC. It is translated as CASRARTLAKNIQYF.

This clonotype was seen only a few times. The J gene is TRBJ2-5, the V gene TRBV19; 7 nucleotides agree with TRBD2. V was clipped by 1 base and J by 4 bases; unmatched bases: 6. The CDR3 is made up of 15 amino acids. CDR1 and CDR2 from the germline V gene are LNHDA and SQIVND (reference sequence). CDR3 loop: CASSIGGSGLETQYF. The CDR3 DNA sequence: TGTGCCAGTAGTATAGGGGGTAGCGGGCTAGAGACCCAGTACTTC.

This clonotype was recorded many times. The CDR3 spells CASSRRASYNEQFF. The CDR3 nucleotides are TGTGCCAGCAGCCGCAGGGCCTCCTACAATGAGCAGTTCTTC. This chain connects TRBV7-9 to TRBJ2-1; maybe TRBD1 (5 bases). CDR1 and CDR2 (germline): SEHNR, FQNEAQ (reference sequence). V gave up 5 bases and J gave up 0 bases, with 8 bases separating them. CDR3 length: 14 residues.

This clonotype was detected only a few times. The chain has TRBV30 and TRBJ1-6; perhaps TRBD1 as D (6 bases). V shed 7 bases and J shed 10 bases, with 20 bases lying between them. The CDR3 contains 14 residues. CDR1 is GTSNPN, CDR2 SVGIG, per germline (reference sequence). CDR3 protein: CAFRSAGESSPLHF. The CDR3 bases are TGTGCCTTCCGCTCGGCAGGGGAAAGCTCACCCCTCCACTTT.

This clonotype was seen a few times. The genes are TRBV25-1 and TRBJ2-3, with D uncertain. CDR3 length: 15 amino acids. Germline lookup yields CDR1 MGHDK and CDR2 SYGVNS. V shed 8 bases and J shed 2 bases, with 17 bases lying between them. Here the CDR3 reads CASAPLSTATDTQYF. Here the CDR3 DNA reads TGTGCCAGCGCGCCCCTAAGCACAGCCACAGATACGCAGTATTTT.

A note on this clonotype: A junction boundary mismatches the germline segment, possibly from a read error. This CDR3 is CASSPRTPLGAQFF. CDR3 nucleotide sequence: TGCGCCAGCAGCCCCCGGACTCCCCTCGGGGCGCAGTTCTTC. The chain uses TRBV7-3 and TRBJ2-1; D possibly uses TRBD1 or TRBD2 (5 bases each). This CDR3 is 14 amino acids long. Germline lookup yields CDR1 SGHTA and CDR2 FQGTGA.

This chain links TRBV5-6 with TRBJ2-5; a weak D match, TRBD2 (5 bases). In germline, CDR1 is SGHDT, CDR2 YYEEEE. Trimming stripped 4 bases from V and 5 bases from J, with 18 bases between. The CDR3 is 15 residues long. The CDR3 spells CASSIGLPPAETQYF. The CDR3 DNA reads TGTGCCAGCAGCATAGGACTTCCCCCGGCGGAGACCCAGTACTTC.

This sequence joins TRBV27 and TRBJ2-1, with 10 bases identical to TRBD2. Trimming cost V 5 bases and J 12 bases; bases outside gene matches: 7. Germline-derived CDR1 and CDR2 are MNHEY and SMNVEV (reference sequence). The CDR3 is 13 amino acids. Here the CDR3 DNA reads TGTGCCAGCAGTGTTTTAGCGGGAGGCCCGCAGTTCTTC. Residues: CASSVLAGGPQFF.

The table lists this clonotype with many counts. The CDR3 sequence is CASTGTTTDTQYF. The CDR3 DNA is TGTGCCAGCACCGGGACTACGACAGATACGCAGTATTTT. The V gene is TRBV28, the J gene TRBJ2-3, with 7 positions matching TRBD2. V dropped 7 bases and J dropped 3; count of bases not matched to a gene: 4. Germline assignment: CDR1 MDHEN and CDR2 SYDVKM. The CDR3 is 13 amino acids.

This clonotype was seen at least ten times. This chain connects TRBV7-9 to TRBJ1-1; 8 nucleotides agree with TRBD1. With V trimmed by 5 bases and J by 5 bases, 4 bases remained unmatched. CDR1 is SEHNR, CDR2 FQNEAQ, per germline (reference sequence). The CDR3 totals 13 residues. The CDR3 nucleotides are TGTGCCAGCAGCGCGACAGGGGAGACTGAAGCTTTCTTT. Amino acids: CASSATGETEAFF.

J is TRBJ1-6 and V is TRBV19, with 11 bases that match TRBD1. There are 14 residues in the CDR3. V gave up 5 bases and J gave up 10 bases; unmatched junction bases: 4. Germline-derived CDR1 and CDR2 are LNHDA and SQIVND (reference sequence). In DNA form, the CDR3 reads TGTGCCAGTAGTGGACAGGGGGCGGGATCACCCCTCCACTTT. Its protein is CASSGQGAGSPLHF.